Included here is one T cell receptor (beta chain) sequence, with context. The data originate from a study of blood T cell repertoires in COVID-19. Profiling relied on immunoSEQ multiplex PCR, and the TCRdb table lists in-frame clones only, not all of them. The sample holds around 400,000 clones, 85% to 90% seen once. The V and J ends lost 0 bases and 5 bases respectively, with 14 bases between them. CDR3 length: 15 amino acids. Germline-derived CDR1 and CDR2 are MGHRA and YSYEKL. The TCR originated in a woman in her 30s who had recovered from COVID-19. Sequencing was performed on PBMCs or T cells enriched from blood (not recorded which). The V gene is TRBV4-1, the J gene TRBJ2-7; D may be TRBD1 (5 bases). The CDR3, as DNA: TGCGCCAGCAGCCAAGATCTTGGGGCACTCAACGAGCAGTACTTC. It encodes CASSQDLGALNEQYF.